The 2 T cell receptor beta chains below were found in one sample sequenced in a study of CD8+CD57+ T cells in acquired aplastic anemia. CDR3 and TCR beta VDJ profiling relied on genomic DNA as the template. TCRdb used MiXCR to reprocess the reads, holding one entry per CDR3 protein. The data hold 250,000 to 300,000 distinct CDR3 sequences, with around 60% observed a single time. Sequencing was done on a sample of sorted CD4+, CD8+, or CD8+CD57+ T cells (not recorded which) from PBMCs. The receptors derive from a human donor with severe aplastic anemia or a healthy control (not recorded which).

The genes are TRBV19 and TRBJ2-7; 8 bases agree with TRBD1. This CDR3 region has 15 residues. Trimming took 1 base from V and 3 from J; bases not matched to a gene: 5. Germline V CDR1 and CDR2: LNHDA, SQIVND (reference sequence). DNA of the CDR3: TGTGCCAGTAGTATAGCGACAGGGGCCAACTACGAGCAGTACTTC. Protein product: CASSIATGANYEQYF.

This clonotype was seen repeatedly, ten times or more. V is TRBV5-1 and J is TRBJ1-4, with D tentatively TRBD1 (5 bases). V was pared by 0 bases and J by 8 bases, with 14 bases between. CDR1 is SGHRS and CDR2 is YFSETQ in the germline V gene. The CDR3 totals 15 residues. The CDR3 DNA reads as TGCGCCAGCAGCTTGGCGGGGGTGGAAGGGGAAAAACTGTTTTTT. Its translation: CASSLAGVEGEKLFF.